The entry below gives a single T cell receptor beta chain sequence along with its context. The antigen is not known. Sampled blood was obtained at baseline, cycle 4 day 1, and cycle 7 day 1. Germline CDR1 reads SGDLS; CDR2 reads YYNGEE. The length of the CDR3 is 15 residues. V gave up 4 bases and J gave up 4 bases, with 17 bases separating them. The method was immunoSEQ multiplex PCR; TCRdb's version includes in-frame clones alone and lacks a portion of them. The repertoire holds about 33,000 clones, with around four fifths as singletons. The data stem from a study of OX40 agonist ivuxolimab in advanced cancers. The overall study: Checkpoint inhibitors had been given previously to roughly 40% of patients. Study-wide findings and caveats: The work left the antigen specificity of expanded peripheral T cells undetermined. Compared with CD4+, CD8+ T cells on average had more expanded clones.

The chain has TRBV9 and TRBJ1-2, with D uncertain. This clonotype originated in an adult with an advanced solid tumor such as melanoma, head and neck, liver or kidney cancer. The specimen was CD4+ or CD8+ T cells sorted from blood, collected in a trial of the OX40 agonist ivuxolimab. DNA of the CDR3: TGTGCCAGCAGCCCCCGGGCACCCGAGGGCTATGGCTACACCTTC. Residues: CASSPRAPEGYGYTF.